This T cell receptor beta chain is from a study of blood T cell repertoires in COVID-19. The germline gives CDR1 SGHTA, CDR2 FQGNSA. The CDR3 length is 18 residues. The J segment lost 7 bases and the V segment lost 5 bases, leaving 14 bases of the junction unmatched. Original processing methods: Quantification of nucleated cells was approximated via reference gene primer amplification. Repertoires were generated with immunoSEQ multiplex PCR, while TCRdb's copy carries only in-frame clones and drops some. V and J calls and clone size follow that table, whereas D and trimming were derived from the DNA. The sample holds approximately 260,000 clones, approximately 83% seen once.

The sequenced sample consisted of PBMCs or T cells enriched from blood (not recorded which). The receptor was derived from a woman aged 40-49 years with acute COVID-19. The chain has TRBV7-2 and TRBJ2-5; 15 bases are shared with TRBD2. CDR3 in DNA: TGTGCCAGCAGCCGCGGGACTAGCGGGAGGAGACTGGGAGGGACCCAGTACTTC. As protein: CASSRGTSGRRLGGTQYF.